In terms of frequency, the clone carrying this T cell receptor (beta chain) is medium-sized (0.01 to 0.1%). TRB amplification used approximately 270 ng of peripheral blood genomic DNA. The data originate from a study of T cell clusters in autoimmune cytopenias. Study background: A median age of roughly 59 years and mean of 56 years characterized healthy donor controls.

Multiplex touch-down PCR amplified TRB using TRB-A and TRB-B pools in one tube. Reanalyzing the multiplex PCR reads, TCRdb keeps one entry per CDR3 protein, without DNA. The sample totals approximately 4,100 distinct CDR3 sequences. In addition, the sample was reused for a study of T cell repertoires in aging, cancer and after chemotherapy.

This clonotype was obtained from a human donor in good health. The sample was peripheral blood.

The CDR3 is CASSILIGSRADTQYF. This chain uses TRBV5-6 with TRBJ2-3; TCRdb calls TRBD2, which cannot be checked without DNA. The CDR3 has 16 amino acids. Germline V gives CDR1 SGHDT, CDR2 YYEEEE.